This passage covers 16 T cell receptor beta chains from one sample sequenced in a study of shared clonotypes between healthy human individuals (TCRdb year 2020). Receptors were amplified or captured by the immunoSEQ multiplex PCR assay. Entries here come from immuneACCESS through TCRdb and include only in-frame sequences with V and J called. Some clones fail to appear in such tables; in the studies checked, an unresolved V gene covers under half of the shortfall, and the cause of the remainder is unknown. This sample gives about 710,000 clones in total; approximately 73% of them show up just once. Around 1.8% of the sample belongs to the ten largest clones. Sequencing used memory CD4+ T cells sorted from blood. The cell subset or site label on this specimen signifies: CD45RA-negative fraction. All receptors derive from a young woman in good health.

The chain combines TRBV28 with TRBJ1-4; D may be TRBD1 (5 bases). Trimming left V 7 bases short and J 7 bases short, with 16 bases between. The CDR3 consists of 14 residues. In germline, CDR1 is MDHEN, CDR2 SYDVKM. CDR3 bases: TGTGCCAGCACCATGGGAGGGGTCAGTGAAAAACTGTTTTTT. This gives the protein CASTMGGVSEKLFF.

The rearrangement joins TRBV19 to TRBJ2-3; D is ambiguous. V gave up 3 bases and J gave up 4 bases, with 8 bases separating them. The V gene's germline CDR1 is LNHDA and CDR2 SQIVND (reference sequence). This CDR3 region has 13 residues. For the CDR3, the DNA is TGTGCCAGTAGTATCGCAGTTTCAGATACGCAGTATTTT. This translates into CASSIAVSDTQYF.

The chain recombines TRBV5-1 with TRBJ2-1; 8 nucleotides line up with TRBD1. This CDR3 contains 15 residues. Germline lookup yields CDR1 SGHRS and CDR2 YFSETQ. The V segment lost 2 bases and the J segment 6 bases; nucleotides outside the gene matches: 7. The CDR3 DNA sequence: TGCGCCAGCAGCTTAAATGGACAGGGACTCAATGAGCAGTTCTTC. Translated: CASSLNGQGLNEQFF.

V is TRBV11-2 and J is TRBJ2-5; perhaps TRBD2 as D (6 bases). CDR1 is SGHAT, CDR2 FQNNGV, per germline. V was cut by 6 bases and J by 5 bases, with 19 bases left in between. The CDR3 loop spans 15 amino acids. CDR3 residues: CASRGWGGRNETQYF. The CDR3 bases are TGTGCCAGCAGGGGCTGGGGAGGCCGGAATGAGACCCAGTACTTC. Looking up the rest from reference TRBV11-2 and TRBJ2-5 gives the full variable domain: EAGVAQSPRYKIIEKRQSVAFWCNPISGHATLYWYQQILGQGPKLLIQFQNNGVVDDSQLPKDRFSAERLKGVDSTLKIQPAKLEDSAVYLCASRGWGGRNETQYFGPGTRLLVL.

In this sample, this clone turned up a few times. The J gene is TRBJ2-3, the V gene TRBV5-1; 8 bases are shared with TRBD1. CDR3 length: 15 amino acids. The V and J ends lost 5 bases and 0 bases, in that order; junction bases with no gene match: 5. Germline lookup yields CDR1 SGHRS and CDR2 YFSETQ. This CDR3 reads CASRIGQGSTDTQYF. CDR3 nucleotides: TGCGCCAGCAGGATAGGACAGGGCAGCACAGATACGCAGTATTTT.

To note about this clone: A clone one base away is much larger, so this may be a read error. The rearrangement uses TRBV6-5 and TRBJ1-1, with no clear D. The CDR3 sequence is 12 residues long. V was trimmed by 10 bases and J by 11 bases, leaving 20 bases between them. Germline V lookup: CDR1 MNHEY, CDR2 SVGAGI. The CDR3 nucleotides are TGTGCCACAACCGGGATGCGCGATGAGGCTTTCTTT. Translation gives CATTGMRDEAFF.

The rearrangement uses TRBV27 and TRBJ2-7; the D is unclear. The CDR3 runs 13 residues. Trimming removed 5 bases at V and 2 bases at J, with 10 bases between. Germline V gene sequence: CDR1 MNHEY, CDR2 SMNVEV (reference sequence). For the CDR3, the DNA is TGTGCCAGCAGTAAATCCGGACCCTACGAGCAGTACTTC. Amino acid sequence: CASSKSGPYEQYF.

This clone was picked up a small number of times. The chain uses TRBV7-2 and TRBJ2-7; 11 nucleotides align to TRBD2. The CDR3 spans 14 residues. Germline V gene data show CDR1 as SGHTA and CDR2 as FQGNSA. The V segment lost 6 bases and the J segment 2 bases; nucleotides outside the gene matches: 3. This CDR3 reads CASSKLAGAYEQYF. The CDR3 coding sequence is TGTGCCAGCAGTAAACTAGCGGGAGCCTACGAGCAGTACTTC.

This clone came up once. The chain uses TRBV28 and TRBJ1-2; 7 bases are shared with TRBD1. The V gene end was trimmed by 3 bases and the J gene end by 1 base; junction bases not matched to a gene: 5. This CDR3 has 15 residues. The germline V gene has CDR1 MDHEN and CDR2 SYDVKM. The chain's CDR3 is CASSLLQGNNYGYTF. In DNA form, the CDR3 reads TGTGCCAGCAGTTTGTTACAGGGGAATAACTATGGCTACACCTTC.

This chain links TRBV10-3 with TRBJ2-1, with D possibly being TRBD1 or TRBD2 (5 bases each). With 4 bases removed from V and 0 bases from J, the gap between germline ends came to 22 bases. This CDR3 has 19 residues. Germline CDR1 is ENHRY and CDR2 is SYGVKD. CDR3 nucleotide sequence: TGTGCCATCAGTGTTGGGGACCCAGGTGGTATAAGCTCCTACAATGAGCAGTTCTTC. It codes for CAISVGDPGGISSYNEQFF.

J is TRBJ2-7 and V is TRBV5-1, with a weak D call TRBD2 (5 bases). Germline lookup yields CDR1 SGHRS and CDR2 YFSETQ. V was trimmed by 0 bases and J by 2 bases, leaving 12 bases between them. The CDR3 is made up of 15 amino acids. The CDR3 here is CASSLAPAGPYEQYF. CDR3 coding DNA: TGCGCCAGCAGCTTGGCCCCCGCGGGCCCCTACGAGCAGTACTTC. Full variable domain (rest looked up from reference TRBV5-1 and TRBJ2-7): KAGVTQTPRYLIKTRGQQVTLSCSPISGHRSVSWYQQTPGQGLQFLFEYFSETQRNKGNFPGRFSGRQFSNSRSEMNVSTLELGDSALYLCASSLAPAGPYEQYFGPGTRLTVT.

DNA of the CDR3: TGTGCCAGCAGTCGAGTGTCCCAATCCCTGAGTATTGATACGCAGTATTTT. It translates to CASSRVSQSLSIDTQYF. The rearrangement uses TRBV27 and TRBJ2-3; no clear D gene. The CDR3 contains 17 residues. The V end was cut by 5 bases, the J end by 6 bases, with 24 bases between. Germline CDR1 reads MNHEY; CDR2 reads SMNVEV (reference sequence).

The table lists this clone with a few counts. This rearrangement joins TRBV6-1 to TRBJ1-2, with 7 nucleotides matching TRBD1. Per the germline V gene, CDR1 is MNHNS and CDR2 is SASEGT. Trimming removed 8 bases from V and 6 bases from J; junction bases left unmatched: 12. The CDR3 extends over 14 amino acids. DNA of the CDR3: TGTGCCAGCGCCAGGACACGCCAGGGGGATGGCTACACCTTC. Its translation is CASARTRQGDGYTF.

The chain recombines TRBV5-1 with TRBJ1-1, with 9 positions matching TRBD1. Germline loops: CDR1 SGHRS, CDR2 YFSETQ. The CDR3 sequence is 14 residues long. The V gene end was trimmed by 4 bases and the J gene end by 4 bases; junction bases not matched to a gene: 5. CDR3 sequence reads: CASSRTGAVTEAFF. The CDR3 DNA is TGCGCCAGCAGCCGGACAGGGGCGGTCACTGAAGCTTTCTTT.

The chain recombines TRBV5-1 with TRBJ2-6; tentatively, D is TRBD2 (6 bases). Germline lookup yields CDR1 SGHRS and CDR2 YFSETQ. V lost 7 bases and J 0 bases, leaving 8 bases between the germline ends. The CDR3 runs to 14 residues. The CDR3 is CASAEGSGANVLTF. DNA of the CDR3: TGCGCCAGCGCGGAGGGCTCTGGGGCCAACGTCCTGACTTTC. The complete variable domain, with remaining parts taken from reference TRBV5-1 and TRBJ2-6, reads KAGVTQTPRYLIKTRGQQVTLSCSPISGHRSVSWYQQTPGQGLQFLFEYFSETQRNKGNFPGRFSGRQFSNSRSEMNVSTLELGDSALYLCASAEGSGANVLTFGAGSRLTVL.

This sequence joins TRBV5-1 and TRBJ2-7; the D gene is possibly TRBD1 (6 bases). This CDR3 contains 15 residues. Trimming left V 4 bases short and J 6 bases short, with 20 bases between. Germline V lookup: CDR1 SGHRS, CDR2 YFSETQ. The CDR3 loop is CASSLGDRQTGEQYF. The DNA of the CDR3 is TGCGCCAGCAGCCTAGGAGACAGGCAGACTGGCGAGCAGTACTTC.